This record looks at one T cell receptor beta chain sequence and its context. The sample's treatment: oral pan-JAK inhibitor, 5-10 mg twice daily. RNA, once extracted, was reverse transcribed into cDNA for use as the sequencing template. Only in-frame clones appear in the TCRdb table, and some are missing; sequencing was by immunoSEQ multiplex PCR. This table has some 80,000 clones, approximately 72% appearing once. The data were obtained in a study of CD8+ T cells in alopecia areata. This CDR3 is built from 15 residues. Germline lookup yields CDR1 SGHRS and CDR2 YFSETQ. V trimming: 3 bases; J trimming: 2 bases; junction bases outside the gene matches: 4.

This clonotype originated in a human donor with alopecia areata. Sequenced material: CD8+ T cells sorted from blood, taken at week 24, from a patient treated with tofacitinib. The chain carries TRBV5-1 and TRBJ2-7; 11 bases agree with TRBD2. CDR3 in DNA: TGCGCCAGCAGCTACGGGACTAGCGGAACCTACGAGCAGTACTTC. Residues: CASSYGTSGTYEQYF.